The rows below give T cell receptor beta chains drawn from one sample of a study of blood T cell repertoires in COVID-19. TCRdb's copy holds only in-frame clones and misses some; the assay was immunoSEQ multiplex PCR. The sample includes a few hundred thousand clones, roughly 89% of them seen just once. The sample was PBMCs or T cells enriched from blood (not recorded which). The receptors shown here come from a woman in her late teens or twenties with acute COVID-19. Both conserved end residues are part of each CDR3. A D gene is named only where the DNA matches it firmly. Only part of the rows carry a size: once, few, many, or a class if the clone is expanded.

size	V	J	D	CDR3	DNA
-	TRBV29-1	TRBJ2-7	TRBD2	CSGTTGTSGTEQYF	TGCAGCGGCACTACCGGGACTAGCGGGACCGAGCAGTACTTC
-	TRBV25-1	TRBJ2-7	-	CASSPGYEQYF	TGTGCCAGCAGTCCAGGCTACGAGCAGTACTTC
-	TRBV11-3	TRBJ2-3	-	CASSLERGDTDTQYF	TGTGCCAGCAGCTTAGAACGCGGGGACACAGATACGCAGTATTTT
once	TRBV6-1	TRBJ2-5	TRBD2	CASSEHTSGEGETQYF	TGTGCCAGCAGTGAGCATACTAGCGGAGAGGGGGAGACCCAGTACTTC
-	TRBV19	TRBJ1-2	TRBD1	CASSADRDRGDTF	TGTGCCAGTAGTGCTGACCGGGACAGGGGTGACACCTTC
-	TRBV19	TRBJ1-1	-	CASSKFSPPGTEAFF	TGTGCCAGTAGTAAGTTCAGTCCCCCGGGCACTGAAGCTTTCTTT
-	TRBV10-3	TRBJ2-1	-	CAINPAGGNEQFF	TGTGCCATCAATCCGGCTGGCGGGAATGAGCAGTTCTTC
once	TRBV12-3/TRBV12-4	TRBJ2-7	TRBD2	CATRLAGGYEQYF	TGTGCCACCCGACTAGCGGGTGGTTACGAGCAGTACTTC
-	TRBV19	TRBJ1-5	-	CASSVTVYSNQPQHF	TGTGCCAGTAGTGTAACAGTGTATAGCAATCAGCCCCAGCATTTT
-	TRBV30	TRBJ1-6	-	CAWKGLAGVSPLHF	TGTGCCTGGAAAGGACTAGCGGGAGTTTCACCCCTCCACTTT
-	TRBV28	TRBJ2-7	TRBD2	CASSLRLAGSGEQYF	TGTGCCAGCAGTTTGCGTCTAGCGGGGTCAGGAGAGCAGTACTTC
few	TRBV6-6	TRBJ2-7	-	CASSYSGTPSGEQYF	TGTGCCAGCAGTTACTCAGGCACCCCTTCAGGCGAGCAGTACTTC
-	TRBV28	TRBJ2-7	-	CASRGGLLYEQYF	TGTGCCAGCAGAGGCGGGCTTCTCTACGAGCAGTACTTC
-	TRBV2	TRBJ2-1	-	CASRQGLRAYNEQFF	TGTGCCAGCCGACAAGGACTGCGTGCCTACAATGAGCAGTTCTTC
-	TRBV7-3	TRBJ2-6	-	CASSLSGLSGANVLTF	TGTGCCAGCAGCCTAAGCGGTCTCTCTGGGGCCAACGTCCTGACTTTC
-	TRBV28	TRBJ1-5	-	CASRLSGPQHF	TGTGCCAGCAGGCTCTCAGGACCCCAGCATTTT
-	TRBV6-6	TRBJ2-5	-	CASSYLGRETQYF	TGTGCCAGCAGTTACTTGGGGAGAGAGACCCAGTACTTC
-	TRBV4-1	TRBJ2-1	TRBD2	CASSQLEATSESGNEQFF	TGCGCCAGCAGCCAACTTGAGGCGACTAGCGAAAGTGGAAATGAGCAGTTCTTC
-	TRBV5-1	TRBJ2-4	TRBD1	CASSLGLTGTGGNQYF	TGCGCCAGCAGCTTGGGACTAACCGGGACAGGGGGCAATCAGTACTTC
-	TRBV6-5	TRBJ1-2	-	CASSRGGYGYTF	TGTGCCAGCTCTAGGGGAGGCTATGGCTACACCTTC
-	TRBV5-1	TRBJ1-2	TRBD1	CASSLTRQGARGYTF	TGCGCCAGCAGCTTGACCCGACAGGGGGCTCGGGGCTACACCTTC
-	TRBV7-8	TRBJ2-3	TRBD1	CASSSTGADTQYF	TGTGCCAGCAGCTCGACAGGGGCAGATACGCAGTATTTT
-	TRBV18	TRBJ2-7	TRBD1	CASSPGQGSHEQYF	TGTGCCAGCTCCCCGGGACAGGGCTCCCACGAGCAGTACTTC
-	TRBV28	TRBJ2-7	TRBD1	CASSLGQVGEYF	TGTGCCAGCAGTTTGGGACAGGTTGGGGAGTACTTC
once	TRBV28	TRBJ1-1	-	CASSGYGREAFF	TGTGCCAGCAGTGGGTACGGCAGGGAAGCTTTCTTT
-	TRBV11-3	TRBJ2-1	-	CASSLGAVNEQFF	TGTGCCAGCAGCTTAGGAGCTGTGAATGAGCAGTTCTTC
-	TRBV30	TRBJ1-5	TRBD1	CAWSVGTGDRPQHF	TGTGCCTGGAGTGTAGGGACAGGCGACCGACCCCAGCATTTT
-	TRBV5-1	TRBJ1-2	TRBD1	CASSSGQTPNYGYTF	TGCGCCAGCAGCTCGGGACAGACGCCTAACTATGGCTACACCTTC
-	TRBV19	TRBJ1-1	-	CASSIDRRGSTEAFF	TGTGCCAGTAGTATAGATCGGCGGGGCTCCACTGAAGCTTTCTTT
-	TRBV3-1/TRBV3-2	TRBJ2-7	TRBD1	CASSPGTGWNEQYF	TGTGCCAGCAGTCCCGGGACAGGGTGGAACGAGCAGTACTTC
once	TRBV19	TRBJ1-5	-	CASSMGQLNQPQHF	TGTGCCAGTAGTATGGGGCAGCTTAATCAGCCCCAGCATTTT
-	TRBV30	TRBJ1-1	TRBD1	CAWSLTGLGTEAFF	TGTGCCTGGAGTCTGACAGGGTTGGGCACTGAAGCTTTCTTT